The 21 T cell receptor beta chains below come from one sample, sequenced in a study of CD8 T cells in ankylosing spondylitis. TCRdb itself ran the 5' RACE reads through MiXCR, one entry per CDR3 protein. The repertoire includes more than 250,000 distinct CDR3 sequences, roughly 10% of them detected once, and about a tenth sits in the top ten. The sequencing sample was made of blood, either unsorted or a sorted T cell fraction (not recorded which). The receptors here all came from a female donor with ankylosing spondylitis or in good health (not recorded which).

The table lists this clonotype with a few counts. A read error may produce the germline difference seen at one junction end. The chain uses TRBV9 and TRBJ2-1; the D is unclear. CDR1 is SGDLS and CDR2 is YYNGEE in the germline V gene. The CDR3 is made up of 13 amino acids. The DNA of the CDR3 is TGTGCCAGCAGCGTAGCTAGATACAATGAGCAGCTCTTC. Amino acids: CASSVARYNEQLF.

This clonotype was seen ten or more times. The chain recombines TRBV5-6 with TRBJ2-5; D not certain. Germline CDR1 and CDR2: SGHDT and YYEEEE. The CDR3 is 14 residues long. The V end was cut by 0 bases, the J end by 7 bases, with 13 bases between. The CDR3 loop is CASSLDHSVGTQYF. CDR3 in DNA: TGTGCCAGCAGCTTGGACCACTCCGTGGGGACCCAGTACTTC.

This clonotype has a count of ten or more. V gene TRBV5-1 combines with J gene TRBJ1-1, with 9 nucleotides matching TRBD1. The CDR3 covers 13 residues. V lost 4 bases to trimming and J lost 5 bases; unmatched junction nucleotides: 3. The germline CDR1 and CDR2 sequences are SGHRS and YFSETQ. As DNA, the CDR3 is TGCGCCAGCAGCGGACAGGGGTTAACTGAAGCTTTCTTT. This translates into CASSGQGLTEAFF.

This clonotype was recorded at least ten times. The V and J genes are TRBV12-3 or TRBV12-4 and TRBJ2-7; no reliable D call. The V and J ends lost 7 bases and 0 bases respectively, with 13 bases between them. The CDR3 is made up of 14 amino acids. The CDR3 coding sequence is TGTGCCAGCACGCCGGGCAGCTCCTCCTACGAGCAGTACTTC. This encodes CASTPGSSSYEQYF.

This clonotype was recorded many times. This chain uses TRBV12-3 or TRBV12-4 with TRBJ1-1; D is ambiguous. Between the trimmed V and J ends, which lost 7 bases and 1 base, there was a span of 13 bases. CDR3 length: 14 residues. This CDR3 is CASIRGFGNTEAFF. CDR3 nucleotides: TGTGCCAGCATCCGCGGGTTTGGGAACACTGAAGCTTTCTTT.

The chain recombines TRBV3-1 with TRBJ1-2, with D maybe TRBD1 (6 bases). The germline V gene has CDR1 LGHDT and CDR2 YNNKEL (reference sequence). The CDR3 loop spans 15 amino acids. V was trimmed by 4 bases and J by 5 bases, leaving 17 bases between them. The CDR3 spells CASSPRGRGIYGYTF. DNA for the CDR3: TGTGCCAGCAGCCCCCGGGGCAGGGGAATATATGGCTACACCTTC.

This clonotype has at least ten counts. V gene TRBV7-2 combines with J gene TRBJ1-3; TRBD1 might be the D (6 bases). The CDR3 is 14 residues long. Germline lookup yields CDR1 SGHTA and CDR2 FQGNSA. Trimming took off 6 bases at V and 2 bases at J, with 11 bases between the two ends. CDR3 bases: TGTGCCAGCAGACCACCAGGGGCTGGAAACACCATATATTTT. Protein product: CASRPPGAGNTIYF.

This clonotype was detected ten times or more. The CDR3: CSARASSGVYNEQFF. DNA of the CDR3: TGCAGTGCTAGAGCGTCTAGCGGGGTATACAATGAGCAGTTCTTC. This chain links TRBV20-1 with TRBJ2-1; 9 bases are a match to TRBD2. Germline trimming cut 1 base from V and 4 bases from J; bases unmatched to any gene: 5. Germline lookup yields CDR1 DFQATT and CDR2 SNEGSKA (reference sequence). The CDR3 consists of 15 residues.

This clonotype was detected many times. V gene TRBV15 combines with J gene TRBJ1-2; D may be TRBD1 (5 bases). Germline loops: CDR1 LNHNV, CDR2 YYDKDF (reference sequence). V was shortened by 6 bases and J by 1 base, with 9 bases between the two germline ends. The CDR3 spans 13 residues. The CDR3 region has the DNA TGTGCCACCAGTGCGGGGGGTAACTATGGCTACACCTTC. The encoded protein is CATSAGGNYGYTF.

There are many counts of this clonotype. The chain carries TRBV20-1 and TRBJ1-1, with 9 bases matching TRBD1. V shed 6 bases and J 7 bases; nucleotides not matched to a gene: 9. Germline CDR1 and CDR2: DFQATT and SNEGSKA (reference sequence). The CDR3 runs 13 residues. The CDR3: CSATTGGLGEAFF. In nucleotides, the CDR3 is TGCAGTGCGACGACAGGGGGGTTAGGTGAAGCTTTCTTT.

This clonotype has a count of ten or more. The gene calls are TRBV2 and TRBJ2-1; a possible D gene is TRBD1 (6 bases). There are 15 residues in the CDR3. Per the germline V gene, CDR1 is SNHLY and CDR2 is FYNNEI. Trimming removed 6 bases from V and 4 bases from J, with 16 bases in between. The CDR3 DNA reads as TGTGCCAGCAGGGAAAGGGCCGGACAGTACAATGAGCAGTTCTTC. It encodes CASRERAGQYNEQFF.

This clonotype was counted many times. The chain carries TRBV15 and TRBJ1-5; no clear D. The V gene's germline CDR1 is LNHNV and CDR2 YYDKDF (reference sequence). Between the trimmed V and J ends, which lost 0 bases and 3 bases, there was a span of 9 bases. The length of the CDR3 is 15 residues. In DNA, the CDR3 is TGTGCCACCAGCAGAGAATTGGGTCCCAATCAGCCCCAGCATTTT. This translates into CATSRELGPNQPQHF.

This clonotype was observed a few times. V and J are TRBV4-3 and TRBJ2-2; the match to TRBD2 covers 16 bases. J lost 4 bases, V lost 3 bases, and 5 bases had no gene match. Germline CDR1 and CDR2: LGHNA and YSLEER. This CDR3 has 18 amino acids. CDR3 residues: CASSQGLAGGPGTGELFF. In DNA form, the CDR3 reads TGCGCCAGCAGCCAGGGACTAGCGGGAGGGCCGGGCACCGGGGAGCTGTTTTTT.

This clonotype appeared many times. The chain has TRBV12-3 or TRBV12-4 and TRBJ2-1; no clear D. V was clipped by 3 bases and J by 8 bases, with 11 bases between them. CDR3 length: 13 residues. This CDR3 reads CASSFGSVYEQFF. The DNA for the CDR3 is TGTGCCAGCAGTTTCGGATCGGTCTATGAGCAGTTCTTC.

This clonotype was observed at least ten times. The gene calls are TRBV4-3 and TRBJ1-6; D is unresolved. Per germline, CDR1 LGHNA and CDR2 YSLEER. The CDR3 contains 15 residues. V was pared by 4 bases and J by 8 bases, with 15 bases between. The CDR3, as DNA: TGCGCCAGCAGCCGTAATCGGATTAGCGATTCACCCCTCCACTTT. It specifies CASSRNRISDSPLHF.

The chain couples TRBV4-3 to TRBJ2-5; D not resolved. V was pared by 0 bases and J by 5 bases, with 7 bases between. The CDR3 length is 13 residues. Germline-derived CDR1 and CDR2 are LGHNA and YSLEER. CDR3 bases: TGCGCCAGCAGCCAAGAAGCACAGGAGACCCAGTACTTC. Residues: CASSQEAQETQYF.

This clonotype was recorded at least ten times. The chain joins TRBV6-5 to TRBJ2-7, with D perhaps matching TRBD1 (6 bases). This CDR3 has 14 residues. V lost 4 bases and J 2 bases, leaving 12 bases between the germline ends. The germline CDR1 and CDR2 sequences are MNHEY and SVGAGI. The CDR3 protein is CASSLEGGAYEQYF. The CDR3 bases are TGTGCCAGCAGTTTGGAAGGGGGTGCCTACGAGCAGTACTTC.

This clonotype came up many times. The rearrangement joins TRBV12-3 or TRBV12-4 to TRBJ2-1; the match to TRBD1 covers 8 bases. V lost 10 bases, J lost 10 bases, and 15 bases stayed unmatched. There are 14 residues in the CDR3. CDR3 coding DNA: TGTGCCACCCAAGGGAACAGGGGGTATAGCGAGCAGTTCTTC. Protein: CATQGNRGYSEQFF.

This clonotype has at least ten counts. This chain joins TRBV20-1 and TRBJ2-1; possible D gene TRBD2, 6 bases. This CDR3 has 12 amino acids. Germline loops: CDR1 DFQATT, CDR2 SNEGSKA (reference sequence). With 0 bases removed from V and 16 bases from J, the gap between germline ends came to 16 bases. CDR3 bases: TGCAGTGCTAGAGAATTAGCGGCACCGCTCTTCTTC. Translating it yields CSARELAAPLFF.

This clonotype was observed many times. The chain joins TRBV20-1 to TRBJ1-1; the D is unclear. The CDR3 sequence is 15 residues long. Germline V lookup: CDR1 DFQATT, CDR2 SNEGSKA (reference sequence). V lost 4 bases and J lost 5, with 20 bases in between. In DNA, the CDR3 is TGCAGTGCTATGCGGGGAGGTAACTTTCGAACTGAAGCTTTCTTT. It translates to CSAMRGGNFRTEAFF.

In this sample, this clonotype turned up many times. The CDR3 nucleotides read TGTGCCAGCAGTTTACACATCTGGACAGGGAACTACGAGCAGTACTTC. Its translation: CASSLHIWTGNYEQYF. The chain uses TRBV5-5 and TRBJ2-7; the match to TRBD1 covers 8 bases. CDR3 length equals 16 residues. Trimming removed 5 bases from V and 3 bases from J; junction bases left unmatched: 13. The germline V gene encodes CDR1 SGHKS and CDR2 YYEKEE (reference sequence).